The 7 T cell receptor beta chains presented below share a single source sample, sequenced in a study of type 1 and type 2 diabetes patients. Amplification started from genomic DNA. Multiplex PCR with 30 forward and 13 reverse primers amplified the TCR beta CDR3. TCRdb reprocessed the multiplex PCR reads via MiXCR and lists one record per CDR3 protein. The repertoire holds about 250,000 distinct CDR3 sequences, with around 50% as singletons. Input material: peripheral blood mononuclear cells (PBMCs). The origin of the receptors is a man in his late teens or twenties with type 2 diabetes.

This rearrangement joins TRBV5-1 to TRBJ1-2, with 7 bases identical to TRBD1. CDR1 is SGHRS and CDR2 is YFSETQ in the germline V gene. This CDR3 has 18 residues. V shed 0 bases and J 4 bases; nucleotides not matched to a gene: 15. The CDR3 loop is CASSLATLGQVGTYGYTF. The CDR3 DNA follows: TGCGCCAGCAGCTTGGCAACTTTAGGACAGGTCGGTACCTATGGCTACACCTTC.

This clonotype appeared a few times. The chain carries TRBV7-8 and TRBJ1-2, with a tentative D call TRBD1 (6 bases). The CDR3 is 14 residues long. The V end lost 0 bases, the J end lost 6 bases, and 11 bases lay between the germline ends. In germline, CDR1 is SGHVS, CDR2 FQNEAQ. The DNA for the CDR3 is TGTGCCAGCAGCTTAGCGGCGTCAGGGGATGGCTACACCTTC. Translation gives CASSLAASGDGYTF.

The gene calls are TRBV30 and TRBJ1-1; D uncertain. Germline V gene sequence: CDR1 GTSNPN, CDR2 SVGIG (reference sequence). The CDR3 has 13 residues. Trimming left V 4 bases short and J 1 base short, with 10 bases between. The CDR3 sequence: CAWTPRRNTEAFF. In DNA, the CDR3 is TGTGCCTGGACCCCAAGGAGGAACACTGAAGCTTTCTTT.

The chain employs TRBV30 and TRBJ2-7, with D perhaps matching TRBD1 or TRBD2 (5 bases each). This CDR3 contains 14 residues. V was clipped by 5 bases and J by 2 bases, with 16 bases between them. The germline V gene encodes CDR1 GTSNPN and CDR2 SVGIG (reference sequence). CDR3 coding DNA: TGTGCCTGGGATCGGGACCGACTTGCCTACGAGCAGTACTTC. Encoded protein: CAWDRDRLAYEQYF.

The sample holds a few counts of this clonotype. CDR3 nucleotides: TGTGCCAGCAGTTACTCTTCCTACAATGAGCAGTTCTTC. Protein product: CASSYSSYNEQFF. The rearrangement joins TRBV6-8 to TRBJ2-1; no reliable D call. CDR1 is MNHGY, CDR2 SAAAGT, per germline. Trimming stripped 0 bases from V and 1 base from J, with 1 base between. CDR3 length: 13 residues.

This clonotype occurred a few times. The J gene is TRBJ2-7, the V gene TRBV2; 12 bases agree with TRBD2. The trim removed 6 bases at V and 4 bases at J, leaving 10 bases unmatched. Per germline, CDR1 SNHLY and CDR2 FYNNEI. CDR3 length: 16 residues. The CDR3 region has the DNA TGTGCCAGCAGCCCTCCCCTAGCGGGGGGGCTGTACGAGCAGTACTTC. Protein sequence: CASSPPLAGGLYEQYF.

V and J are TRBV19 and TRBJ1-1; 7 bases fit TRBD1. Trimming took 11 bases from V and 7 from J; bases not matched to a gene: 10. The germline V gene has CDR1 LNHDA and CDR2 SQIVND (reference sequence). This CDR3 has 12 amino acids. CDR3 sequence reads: CAQKGGQFEAFF. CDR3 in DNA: TGTGCCCAGAAAGGGGGACAGTTTGAAGCTTTCTTT.